A selection of T cell receptor beta chains follows, all from one sample in a study of cytomegalovirus exposure and HLA in healthy donors. TCRdb's table, derived via immunoSEQ multiplex PCR, lists solely in-frame clones and lacks some. The sample yields hundreds of thousands of clones, about 78% seen once. The source material was PBMCs. The receptors here all came from a male donor in good health and CMV-seronegative. CDR3s leave out the opening cysteine and the closing phenylalanine or tryptophan. Clone sizes are given selectively: once, few, many, or a class where the clone is expanded.

.	TRBV10-3	AISLTSGASYEQY
.	TRBV6-5	ASRDLTGDQPQH
.	TRBV19	ASSPPGLAGVQGTGELF
few	TRBV5-4	AIGGSGSLTGELF
.	TRBV19	ASNARAANYGYT
.	TRBV19	ASSILAGGSEQF
once	TRBV4-1	ASSHGSGATEAF
.	TRBV7-2	ASSFPGRDTQY
few	TRBV10-3	AIRLMRGRPRNGYT
.	TRBV18	ASSPVPGTGTQPQH
.	TRBV6-1	ASSEAALRVGNTIY
.	TRBV6-4	ASSKNTDRTTGELF
once	TRBV7-6	ASSLGQGATDTQY
.	TRBV7-6	ASSLGAGGPRDTQY
once	TRBV4-2	ASSLTPTSGRQRYTDTQY
.	TRBV19	ASKFGLADTQY
.	TRBV28	ASSQTSGSGEQY
.	TRBV6-4	ASSKLAFSSYNEQF
once	TRBV19	ASRQAGDYEQY
.	TRBV7-6	ASSLLSLAGGQETQY
.	TRBV5-4	ASRSSLGGNEQF
.	TRBV19	ASSGRGSSYNEQF